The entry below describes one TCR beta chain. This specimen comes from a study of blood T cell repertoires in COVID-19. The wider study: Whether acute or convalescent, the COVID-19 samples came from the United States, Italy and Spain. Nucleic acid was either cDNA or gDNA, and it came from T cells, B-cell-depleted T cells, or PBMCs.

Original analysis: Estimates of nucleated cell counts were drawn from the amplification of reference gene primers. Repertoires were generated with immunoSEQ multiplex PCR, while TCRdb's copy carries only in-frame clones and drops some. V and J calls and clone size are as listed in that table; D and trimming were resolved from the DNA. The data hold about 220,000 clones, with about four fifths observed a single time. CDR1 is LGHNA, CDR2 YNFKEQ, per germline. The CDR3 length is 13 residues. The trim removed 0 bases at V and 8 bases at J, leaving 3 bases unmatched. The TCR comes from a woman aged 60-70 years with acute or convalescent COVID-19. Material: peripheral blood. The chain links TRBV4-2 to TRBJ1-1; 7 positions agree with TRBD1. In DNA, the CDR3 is TGTGCCAGCAGCCAAGATCGGGGACAGGAAGCTTTCTTT. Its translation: CASSQDRGQEAFF.